These 17 T cell receptor beta chains were all obtained from the same sample, sequenced in a study of blood T cell repertoires in COVID-19. Profiling relied on immunoSEQ multiplex PCR, and the TCRdb table lists in-frame clones only, not all of them. The sample lists approximately 440,000 clones, around 90% seen once, with roughly 0.7% in the top ten. Sequencing was performed on PBMCs or T cells enriched from blood (not recorded which). The receptors derive from a woman younger than 30 who had recovered from COVID-19.

The V gene is TRBV28, the J gene TRBJ1-2; D gene uncertain. Germline loops: CDR1 MDHEN, CDR2 SYDVKM. This CDR3 is 12 amino acids long. V lost 5 bases and J lost 7, with 11 bases in between. CDR3 DNA: TGTGCCAGCAGTATAGTCAATCGTGGCTACACCTTC. Encoded protein: CASSIVNRGYTF.

V usage is TRBV6-5 and J usage is TRBJ1-1, with 7 bases fitting TRBD1. V gave up 2 bases and J gave up 6 bases; unmatched junction bases: 6. The CDR3 is 14 residues long. Germline V gene lookup returns CDR1 MNHEY and CDR2 SVGAGI. The CDR3 sequence: CASSYDRVWAEAFF. DNA of the CDR3: TGTGCCAGCAGTTACGACAGGGTTTGGGCTGAAGCTTTCTTT.

V and J are TRBV10-3 and TRBJ2-3, with a tentative D call TRBD2 (5 bases). The CDR3 has 17 amino acids. Per the germline V gene, CDR1 is ENHRY and CDR2 is SYGVKD. Trimming cost V 4 bases and J 2 bases, with 19 bases left between them. This CDR3 reads CAISGAGGNGFTDTQYF. The CDR3 region has the DNA TGTGCCATCAGTGGGGCCGGAGGTAACGGCTTCACAGATACGCAGTATTTT.

The chain uses TRBV19 and TRBJ1-2; TRBD1 matches at 12 bases. The CDR3 totals 17 residues. Germline loops: CDR1 LNHDA, CDR2 SQIVND (reference sequence). The junction had 9 bases not matched to a gene; V was cut back by 6 bases and J by 1 base. This CDR3 reads CASRRPGQGASNYGYTF. CDR3 coding DNA: TGTGCCAGTAGGAGGCCGGGACAGGGGGCGAGTAACTATGGCTACACCTTC.

Only a few counts were recorded for this clone. This sequence joins TRBV12-3 or TRBV12-4 and TRBJ2-7; D is possibly TRBD1 (5 bases). This CDR3 has 13 amino acids. V lost 5 bases to trimming and J lost 6 bases, with 14 bases between them. In DNA form, the CDR3 reads TGTGCCAGCAGTCGATACCCAGGGCGCGAGCAGTACTTC. Its protein product is CASSRYPGREQYF.

The chain carries TRBV3-1 (or the pseudogene TRBV3-2) and TRBJ1-2, with 7 bases lining up with TRBD1. The germline V gene has CDR1 LGHDT and CDR2 YNNKEL (reference sequence). This CDR3 region has 14 residues. J gave up 2 bases and V 4 bases, and 4 bases lay outside the gene matches. CDR3 nucleotides: TGTGCCAGCAGCCGGGCGGACAGGAACTATGGCTACACCTTC. This encodes CASSRADRNYGYTF.

This chain connects TRBV29-1 to TRBJ1-2; D gene unclear. V lost 0 bases and J 4 bases, leaving 15 bases between the germline ends. Germline CDR1 SQVTM, CDR2 ANQGSEA. The CDR3 loop spans 15 amino acids. The CDR3 loop is CSVEEGRRQSYGYTF. The CDR3 DNA sequence: TGCAGCGTTGAAGAGGGCAGGCGCCAGAGCTATGGCTACACCTTC.

The CDR3 DNA follows: TGTGCCAGCAGCTTAGCGACAGTACTATCTGGAAACACCATATATTTT. Its protein is CASSLATVLSGNTIYF. The genes are TRBV7-8 and TRBJ1-3, with a weak D call TRBD1 (5 bases). Trimming cost V 0 bases and J 1 base, with 10 bases left between them. The CDR3 contains 16 residues. Germline lookup yields CDR1 SGHVS and CDR2 FQNEAQ.

The chain uses TRBV6-5 and TRBJ2-1, with a weak D call TRBD2 (7 bases). The V end was cut by 11 bases, the J end by 5 bases, with 13 bases between. Per germline, CDR1 MNHEY and CDR2 SVGAGI. CDR3 length: 12 amino acids. The CDR3 DNA is TGTGCCTCCAAGGGGGGGGACAATGAGCAGTTCTTC. Translating it yields CASKGGDNEQFF.

V is TRBV5-1 and J is TRBJ2-5; D gene uncertain. V was shortened by 0 bases and J by 1 base, with 7 bases between the two germline ends. Germline CDR1 reads SGHRS; CDR2 reads YFSETQ. The CDR3 is 14 residues long. Here the CDR3 DNA reads TGCGCCAGCAGCTTGGAGCAAAGCCAAGAGACCCAGTACTTC. It yields the protein CASSLEQSQETQYF.

This chain links TRBV4-1 with TRBJ1-2, with D hard to call. Per germline, CDR1 MGHRA and CDR2 YSYEKL. This CDR3 has 20 amino acids. V was shortened by 3 bases and J by 6 bases, with 32 bases between the two germline ends. The CDR3 is CASSQTPITASEHTLDGYTF. In DNA form, the CDR3 reads TGCGCCAGCAGCCAGACTCCTATAACCGCCAGCGAACACACCTTGGATGGCTACACCTTC.

DNA of the CDR3: TGTGCCAGCAGTCTACAGGGGGATGGCTACACCTTC. Encoded protein: CASSLQGDGYTF. J is TRBJ1-2 and V is TRBV6-5; 8 nucleotides agree with TRBD1. The ends lost 5 bases at V and 6 bases at J; junction bases unmatched: 2. The germline CDR1 and CDR2 sequences are MNHEY and SVGAGI. The CDR3 extends over 12 amino acids.

The V and J genes are TRBV6-4 and TRBJ1-5, with TRBD1 matching over 7 bases. Germline V gene sequence: CDR1 MRHNA, CDR2 SNTAGT. The CDR3 extends over 17 amino acids. The V gene end was trimmed by 0 bases and the J gene end by 4 bases; junction bases not matched to a gene: 9. CDR3 in DNA: TGTGCCAGCAGTGACTCGGAATCAAAGGGGGCAAATCAGCCCCAGCATTTT. Translating it yields CASSDSESKGANQPQHF.

CDR3 sequence (DNA): TGCGCCAGCAGCCCTGCCACTATCGGGGAGCTGTTTTTT. Its protein product is CASSPATIGELFF. This sequence joins TRBV4-1 and TRBJ2-2, with D unresolved. Deletions cut 4 bases from V and 7 bases from J, with 10 bases between. Germline CDR1 is MGHRA and CDR2 is YSYEKL. This CDR3 contains 13 residues.

This chain connects TRBV10-1 to TRBJ2-3; 10 bases fit TRBD2. The CDR3 is 16 residues long. Germline CDR1 is WNHNN and CDR2 is SYGVQD (reference sequence). The J segment lost 0 bases and the V segment lost 8 bases, leaving 8 bases of the junction unmatched. In DNA form, the CDR3 reads TGCGCCAGCTCAACCAGGACTAGCGGAAGCACAGATACGCAGTATTTT. This sequence encodes CASSTRTSGSTDTQYF.

This clone was found once. The chain employs TRBV5-5 and TRBJ1-6, with 11 nucleotides matching TRBD1. Germline CDR1 is SGHKS and CDR2 is YYEKEE (reference sequence). The junction had 11 bases not matched to a gene; V was cut back by 2 bases and J by 7 bases. The CDR3 has 18 residues. The CDR3 here is CASSLRPWTGGGNSPLHF. DNA of the CDR3: TGTGCCAGCAGCTTACGACCCTGGACAGGGGGCGGGAATTCACCCCTCCACTTT.

The rearrangement uses TRBV7-8 and TRBJ1-1, with 8 positions matching TRBD1. Germline assignment: CDR1 SGHVS and CDR2 FQNEAQ. The CDR3 is made up of 14 amino acids. V lost 4 bases, J lost 0 bases, and 1 base stayed unmatched. CDR3 amino acids: CASSSGQVNTEAFF. The DNA of the CDR3 is TGTGCCAGCAGCTCGGGACAGGTGAACACTGAAGCTTTCTTT.